This TCR beta chain was obtained from a study of blood T cell repertoires in COVID-19. Study-level background: The United States, Italy and Spain supplied acute and convalescent COVID-19 samples. T cells, B-cell-depleted T cells, or PBMCs provided the cDNA or gDNA that served as material.

This clone was observed a single time. Produced via immunoSEQ multiplex PCR; TCRdb's table is partial and in-frame only. The top ten clones hold around 1.5% of a sample with about 210,000 clones, 88% of them seen once. V was trimmed by 2 bases and J by 1 base, leaving 8 bases between them. The length of the CDR3 is 14 residues. Germline CDR1 and CDR2: MNHEY and SVGAGI. This chain uses TRBV6-5 with TRBJ1-1, with D tentatively TRBD1 (5 bases). The receptor's source is a man younger than 30 with active or convalescent COVID-19. The sequencing input was peripheral blood. The CDR3 sequence: CASSYTTGNTEAFF. The CDR3 nucleotides are TGTGCCAGCAGTTACACCACAGGGAACACTGAAGCTTTCTTT.